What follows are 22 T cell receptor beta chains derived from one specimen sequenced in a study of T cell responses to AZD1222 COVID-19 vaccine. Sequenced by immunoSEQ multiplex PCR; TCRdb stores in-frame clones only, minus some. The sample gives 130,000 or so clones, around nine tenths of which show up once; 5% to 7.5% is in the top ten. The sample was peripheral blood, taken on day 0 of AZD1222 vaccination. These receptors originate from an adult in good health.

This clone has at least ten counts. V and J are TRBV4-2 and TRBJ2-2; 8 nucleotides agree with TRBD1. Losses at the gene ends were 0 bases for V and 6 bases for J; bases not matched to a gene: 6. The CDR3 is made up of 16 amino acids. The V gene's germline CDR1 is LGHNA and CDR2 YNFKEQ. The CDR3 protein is CASSQEDRAGSGELFF. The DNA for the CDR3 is TGTGCCAGCAGCCAAGAGGACAGGGCTGGATCCGGGGAGCTGTTTTTT.

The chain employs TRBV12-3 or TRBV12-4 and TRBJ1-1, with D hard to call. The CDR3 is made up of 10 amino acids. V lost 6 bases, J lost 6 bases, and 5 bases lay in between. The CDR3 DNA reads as TGTGCCAGCAGCCAAGCTGAAGCTTTCTTT. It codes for CASSQAEAFF.

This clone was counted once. The CDR3 DNA sequence: TGTGCTAGTGGTTCGCCGAATCAGCCCCAGCATTTT. Translated, it gives CASGSPNQPQHF. The chain links TRBV12-5 to TRBJ1-5; D unclear. The CDR3 is 12 amino acids. CDR1 and CDR2 (germline): LGHNT, FRNRAP. Trimming took off 4 bases at V and 4 bases at J, with 5 bases between the two ends.

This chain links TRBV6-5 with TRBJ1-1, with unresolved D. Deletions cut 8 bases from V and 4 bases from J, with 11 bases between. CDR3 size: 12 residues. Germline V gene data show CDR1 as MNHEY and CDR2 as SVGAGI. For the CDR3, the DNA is TGTGCCAGCTCCCCCGGGAGCACTGAAGCTTTCTTT. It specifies CASSPGSTEAFF.

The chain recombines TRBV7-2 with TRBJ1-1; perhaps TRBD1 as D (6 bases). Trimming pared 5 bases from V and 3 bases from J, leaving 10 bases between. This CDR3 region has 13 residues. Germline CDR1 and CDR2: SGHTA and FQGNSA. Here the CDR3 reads CASSQTGYTEAFF. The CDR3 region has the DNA TGTGCCAGCAGCCAAACAGGGTACACTGAAGCTTTCTTT.

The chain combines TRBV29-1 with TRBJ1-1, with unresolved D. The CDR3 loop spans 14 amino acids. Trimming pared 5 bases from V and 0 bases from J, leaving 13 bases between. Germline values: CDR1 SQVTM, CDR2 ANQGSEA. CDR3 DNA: TGCAGCGTTCGGCGGACGGTTATGAACACTGAAGCTTTCTTT. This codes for CSVRRTVMNTEAFF.

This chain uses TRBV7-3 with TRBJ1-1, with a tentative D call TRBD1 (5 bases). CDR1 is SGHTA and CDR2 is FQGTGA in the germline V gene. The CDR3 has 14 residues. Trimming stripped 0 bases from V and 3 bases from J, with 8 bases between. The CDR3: CASSLTGDDTEAFF. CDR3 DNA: TGTGCCAGCAGCTTAACGGGGGATGACACTGAAGCTTTCTTT.

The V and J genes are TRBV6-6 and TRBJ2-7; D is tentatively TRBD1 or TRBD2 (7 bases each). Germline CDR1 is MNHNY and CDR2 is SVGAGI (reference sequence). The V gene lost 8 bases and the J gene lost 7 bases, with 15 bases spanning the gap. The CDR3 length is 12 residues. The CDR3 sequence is CASGGRGQEQYF. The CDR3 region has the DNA TGTGCCAGCGGGGGGAGGGGGCAAGAGCAGTACTTC.

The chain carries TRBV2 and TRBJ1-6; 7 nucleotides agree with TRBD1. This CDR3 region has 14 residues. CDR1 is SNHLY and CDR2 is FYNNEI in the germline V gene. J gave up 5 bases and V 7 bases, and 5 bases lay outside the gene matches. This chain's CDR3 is CASKTQGDNSPLHF. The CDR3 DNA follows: TGTGCCAGCAAGACGCAGGGGGATAATTCACCCCTCCACTTT.

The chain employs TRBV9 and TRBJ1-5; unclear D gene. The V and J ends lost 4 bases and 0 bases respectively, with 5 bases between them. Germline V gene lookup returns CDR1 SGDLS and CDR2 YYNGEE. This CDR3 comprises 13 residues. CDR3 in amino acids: CASSPHSNQPQHF. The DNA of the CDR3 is TGTGCCAGCAGCCCTCATAGCAATCAGCCCCAGCATTTT.

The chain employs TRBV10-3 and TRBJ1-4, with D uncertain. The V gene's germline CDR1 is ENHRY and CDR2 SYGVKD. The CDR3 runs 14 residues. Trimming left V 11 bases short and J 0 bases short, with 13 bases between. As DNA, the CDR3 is TGTGCCTCACAGTCTCAGGCAACTAATGAAAAACTGTTTTTT. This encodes CASQSQATNEKLFF.

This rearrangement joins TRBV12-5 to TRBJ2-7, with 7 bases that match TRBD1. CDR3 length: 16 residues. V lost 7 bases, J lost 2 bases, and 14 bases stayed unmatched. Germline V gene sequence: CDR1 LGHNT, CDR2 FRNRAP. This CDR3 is CASANPGTAVPYEQYF. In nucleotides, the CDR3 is TGTGCTAGTGCCAATCCCGGGACAGCAGTTCCCTACGAGCAGTACTTC.

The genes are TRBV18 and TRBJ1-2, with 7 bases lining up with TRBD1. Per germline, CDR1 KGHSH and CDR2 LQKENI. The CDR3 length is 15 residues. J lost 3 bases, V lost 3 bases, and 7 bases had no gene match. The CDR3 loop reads CASSPGQERHYGYTF. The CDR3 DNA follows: TGTGCCAGCTCACCCGGACAGGAGAGACACTATGGCTACACCTTC.

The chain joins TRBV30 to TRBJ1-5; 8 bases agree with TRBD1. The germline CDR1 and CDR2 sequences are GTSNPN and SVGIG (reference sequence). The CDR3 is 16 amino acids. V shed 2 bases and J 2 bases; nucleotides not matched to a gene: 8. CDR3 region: CAWSLTGGWRNQPQHF. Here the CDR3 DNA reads TGTGCCTGGAGTCTAACAGGGGGTTGGCGCAATCAGCCCCAGCATTTT.

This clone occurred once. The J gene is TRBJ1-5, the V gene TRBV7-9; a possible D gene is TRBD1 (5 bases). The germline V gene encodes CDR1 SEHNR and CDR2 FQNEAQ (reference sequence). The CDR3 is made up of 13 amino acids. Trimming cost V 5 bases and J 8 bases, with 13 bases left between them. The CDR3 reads CASSRGQGEPQHF. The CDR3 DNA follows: TGTGCCAGCAGCCGGGGTCAAGGGGAGCCCCAGCATTTT.

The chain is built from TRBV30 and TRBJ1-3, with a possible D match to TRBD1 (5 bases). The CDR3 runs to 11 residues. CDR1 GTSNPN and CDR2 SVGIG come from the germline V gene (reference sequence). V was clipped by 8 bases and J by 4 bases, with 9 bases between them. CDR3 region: CALRGGNTIYF. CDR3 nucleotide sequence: TGTGCCCTAAGGGGCGGAAACACCATATATTTT.

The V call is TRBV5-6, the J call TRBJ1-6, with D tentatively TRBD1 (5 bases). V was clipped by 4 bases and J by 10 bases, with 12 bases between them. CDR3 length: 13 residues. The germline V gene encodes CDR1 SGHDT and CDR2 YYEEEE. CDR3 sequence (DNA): TGTGCCAGCAGCCCGAGGCAGGGATCACCCCTCCACTTT. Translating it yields CASSPRQGSPLHF.

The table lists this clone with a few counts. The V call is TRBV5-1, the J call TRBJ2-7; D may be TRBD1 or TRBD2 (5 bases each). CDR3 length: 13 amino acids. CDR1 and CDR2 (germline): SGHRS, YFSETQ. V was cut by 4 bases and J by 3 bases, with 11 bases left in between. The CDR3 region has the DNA TGCGCCAGCAGCAGGGACGGAAACTACGAGCAGTACTTC. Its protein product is CASSRDGNYEQYF.

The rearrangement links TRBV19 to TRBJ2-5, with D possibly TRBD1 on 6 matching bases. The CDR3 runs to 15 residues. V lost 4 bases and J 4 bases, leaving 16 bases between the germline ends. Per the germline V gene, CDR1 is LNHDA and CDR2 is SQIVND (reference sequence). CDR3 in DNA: TGTGCCAGTAGTAGGACAGCTAGTGTGGGAGAGACCCAGTACTTC. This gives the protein CASSRTASVGETQYF. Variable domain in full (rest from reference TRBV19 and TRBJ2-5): DGGITQSPKYLFRKEGQNVTLSCEQNLNHDAMYWYRQDPGQGLRLIYYSQIVNDFQKGDIAEGYSVSREKKESFPLTVTSAQKNPTAFYLCASSRTASVGETQYFGPGTRLLVL.

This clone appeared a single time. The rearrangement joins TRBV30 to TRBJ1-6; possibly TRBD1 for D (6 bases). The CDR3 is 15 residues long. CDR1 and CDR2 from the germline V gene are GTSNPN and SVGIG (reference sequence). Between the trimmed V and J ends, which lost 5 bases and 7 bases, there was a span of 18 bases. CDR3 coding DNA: TGTGCCTGGTCCCTATTTGGGGGCGCGAATTCACCCCTCCACTTT. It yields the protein CAWSLFGGANSPLHF. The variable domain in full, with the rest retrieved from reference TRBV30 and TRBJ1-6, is SQTIHQWPATLVQPVGSPLSLECTVEGTSNPNLYWYRQAAGRGLQLLFYSVGIGQISSEVPQNLSASRPQDRQFILSSKKLLLSDSGFYLCAWSLFGGANSPLHFGNGTRLTVT.

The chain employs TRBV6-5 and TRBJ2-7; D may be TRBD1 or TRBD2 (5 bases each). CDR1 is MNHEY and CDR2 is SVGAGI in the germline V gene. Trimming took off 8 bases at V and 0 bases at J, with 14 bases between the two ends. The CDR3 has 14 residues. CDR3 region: CASRDLLSSYEQYF. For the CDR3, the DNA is TGTGCCAGCCGGGACCTTCTGAGCTCCTACGAGCAGTACTTC.

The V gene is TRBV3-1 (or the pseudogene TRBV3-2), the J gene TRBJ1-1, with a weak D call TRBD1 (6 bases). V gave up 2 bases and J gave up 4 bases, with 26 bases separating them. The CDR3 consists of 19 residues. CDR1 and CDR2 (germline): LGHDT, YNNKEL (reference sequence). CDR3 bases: TGTGCCAGCAGCCAAAAAACAAGGGGAGGACAGCTTTTGTGCACTGAAGCTTTCTTT. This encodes CASSQKTRGGQLLCTEAFF.